This TCR beta chain was sequenced during a study of shared clonotypes between healthy human individuals (TCRdb year 2020). Background for the entire study: The cohort included three men and a couple of women between 18 and 49 years of age. Leukapheresis yielded between about 0.85 and 10 billion PBMCs per donor. To estimate repertoire size and how much clonotypes are shared between individuals, the study performed deep sequencing of blood TCR repertoires from a few healthy adults. Different laboratories and diverse techniques were used to prepare libraries and sequence TCR repertoires, to increase sequencing depth and limit assay-specific biases.

Using the deep immunoSEQ assay, TCR CDR3 regions were amplified from genomic DNA by multiplex PCR. Extracted genomic DNA from each cell subset was distributed evenly across all wells of several immunoSEQ 96-well plates, and each plate was treated as a replicate. Each replicate PCR for unsorted PBMC received roughly 300 ng genomic DNA, equal to about 30,000 T cell genomes. Genomic DNA from unsorted PBMC was sequenced over ten immunoSEQ deep assay plates. The purified libraries were quantified using a Qubit 3.0 fluorometer, sized with a Bioanalyzer 2100, and then quantified again using the KAPA Library Quantification kit. Every immunoSEQ 96-well plate was sequenced on a separate single-read 150-cycle Illumina NextSeq 550 flow cell. Per the source publication's procedure: Because the immunoSEQ output held only junctional sequences and lacked quality scores, the filtering could not match the filtering applied to full-length reads. To assign V/J genes and CDR3, sequences were annotated using PyIR, a Python wrapper for IgBLAST v1.9, with IMGT germline references. Reads were filtered out if the reads had weak V/J assignments (E-value above 1e-6), no CDR3, stop codons, out-of-frame junctions, or ambiguous translated residues. A V3J clonotype was defined by an identical inferred V gene, J gene, and CDR3 amino acid sequence. Percentage overlap between repertoires was computed as shared unique clonotypes divided by the size of the smaller repertoire. RTK rarefaction, the Chao1 estimator, and Recon v2.1 estimates of unobserved clonotypes were used to assess repertoire richness. TCRdb retrieved this table from immuneACCESS and kept in-frame rearrangements only. Not all clones are present; in checked studies, unresolved V genes account for under half, and no reason is known for the remainder. V and J calls and clone size follow that table, whereas D and trimming were derived from the DNA. Within this sample are fewer than 500,000 clones, with over 60% of them counted one time only. The ten largest account for around 12% of the sample.

Beyond this particular receptor, the publication reports: Sampling was restricted to blood, and TCR repertoires in tissues likely differ from the TCR repertoires found in blood. The small number of donors limited the genetic and exposure-history diversity represented. Based on pairwise subsampling, the degree of clonotype sharing among donors was expected to be affected by sequencing depth.

The donors were healthy, HIV-negative adults who had no recently reported acute infections or vaccinations. Every donor was a Caucasian adult residing in Nashville, Tennessee, USA. For unsorted samples, 90 million or so PBMCs were counted, and genomic DNA was extracted using the QIAamp DNA Blood Mini kit. After blood collection by leukapheresis, PBMCs were isolated using Ficoll-Histopaque density gradient centrifugation and then cryopreserved in the vapor phase of liquid nitrogen. Deletion took 6 bases off V and 6 bases off J, with a span of 11 bases between the germline ends. The CDR3, from cysteine to phenylalanine, totals 12 residues. Just the 36-base CDR3 DNA is kept, in frame starting at base 1. Reading the germline V gene (reference sequence) gives CDR1 SEHNR and CDR2 FQNEAQ. As for this clone: This clone's antigen is unknown. No much larger clone is present one base from it, and per-base qualities are unavailable.

The clonotype was recovered from a middle-aged woman in good health. Some clones in this sample may be carry-over from other donors' samples. The rearranged segments are TRBV7-9 and TRBJ1-1; matching of 6 bases hints at TRBD1 as the D gene. The sequencing sample was made of PBMCs. The nucleotide sequence is given as TGTGCCAGCAGAAAGGGGGGCCCTGAAGCTTTCTTT. This is translated as CASRKGGPEAFF.